A selection of T cell receptor beta chains follows, all from one sample in a study of cytomegalovirus exposure and HLA in healthy donors. The table came from immunoSEQ multiplex PCR; TCRdb's copy has only in-frame clones and leaves some out. Among nearly 110,000 clones listed, over 70% were seen once. The sample taken for sequencing was PBMCs. Receptors originate from a man in his thirties or forties in good health and CMV-seronegative. Both conserved end residues are part of each CDR3. Fields, in order: J gene, V gene, D gene, clone size, CDR3 protein, CDR3 DNA. A D gene is named only where the DNA matches it firmly. Clone size appears in some rows only: once, few, many, or a class for an expanded clone.

J: TRBJ2-6
V: TRBV4-1
D: TRBD1
size: -
CDR3: CASSQGQGSGANVLTF
DNA: TGCGCCAGCAGCCAGGGACAGGGTTCTGGGGCCAACGTCCTGACTTTC

J: TRBJ2-5
V: TRBV6-5
D: -
size: -
CDR3: CATTTGRETQYF
DNA: TGTGCCACCACTACAGGTAGAGAGACCCAGTACTTC

J: TRBJ2-1
V: TRBV6-6
D: TRBD1
size: -
CDR3: CASSLGTAPVLQFF
DNA: TGTGCCAGCAGCCTGGGGACAGCCCCAGTACTGCAGTTCTTC

J: TRBJ2-5
V: TRBV7-8
D: -
size: -
CDR3: CASSFGMAETQYF
DNA: TGTGCCAGCAGCTTCGGGATGGCCGAGACCCAGTACTTC

J: TRBJ1-3
V: TRBV29-1
D: -
size: once
CDR3: CSVEADSWPGNTIYF
DNA: TGCAGCGTTGAGGCGGACAGTTGGCCTGGAAACACCATATATTTT

J: TRBJ2-1
V: TRBV14
D: -
size: -
CDR3: CASSQGARYNEQFF
DNA: TGTGCCAGCAGCCAAGGGGCCCGATACAATGAGCAGTTCTTC

J: TRBJ2-1
V: TRBV14
D: TRBD2
size: -
CDR3: CASSQSPGLAFYNEQFF
DNA: TGTGCCAGCAGCCAGTCTCCGGGACTAGCGTTTTACAATGAGCAGTTCTTC

J: TRBJ2-3
V: TRBV18
D: TRBD2
size: -
CDR3: CASSPLGLGEDTQYF
DNA: TGTGCCAGCTCACCACTTGGACTAGGAGAAGATACGCAGTATTTT

J: TRBJ1-5
V: TRBV6-5
D: TRBD1
size: few
CDR3: CASRRDRGSHQPQHF
DNA: TGTGCCAGCAGACGGGACAGGGGGTCGCATCAGCCCCAGCATTTT

J: TRBJ2-1
V: TRBV7-7
D: TRBD2
size: -
CDR3: CASSVHGGTGNEQFF
DNA: TGTGCTAGCAGCGTGCACGGGGGGACCGGCAATGAGCAGTTCTTC

J: TRBJ2-7
V: TRBV1
D: -
size: -
CDR3: CTSSPQGGSYEQYF
DNA: TGCACCAGCAGCCCTCAGGGGGGTTCCTACGAGCAGTACTTC

J: TRBJ2-3
V: TRBV7-3
D: TRBD2
size: -
CDR3: CASSLGSGNTQYF
DNA: TGTGCCAGCAGCTTGGGTAGCGGGAATACGCAGTATTTT

J: TRBJ2-4
V: TRBV4-1
D: TRBD1
size: -
CDR3: CASSLGWGQMNQNIQYF
DNA: TGCGCCAGCAGCCTTGGATGGGGACAGATGAACCAAAACATTCAGTACTTC

J: TRBJ2-3
V: TRBV9
D: -
size: -
CDR3: CASSVAPHSTDTQYF
DNA: TGTGCCAGCAGCGTAGCCCCCCACTCCACAGATACGCAGTATTTT

J: TRBJ1-1
V: TRBV6-5
D: -
size: -
CDR3: CASSYGQTMNTEAFF
DNA: TGTGCCAGCAGTTACGGGCAGACCATGAACACTGAAGCTTTCTTT

J: TRBJ1-1
V: TRBV25-1
D: -
size: -
CDR3: CASSEYPPGGAFF
DNA: TGTGCCAGCAGTGAATATCCGCCTGGAGGTGCTTTCTTT

J: TRBJ2-2
V: TRBV2
D: TRBD2
size: -
CDR3: CASTGTSGSGGPGELFF
DNA: TGTGCCAGCACCGGGACTAGCGGGAGTGGGGGCCCCGGGGAGCTGTTTTTT

J: TRBJ2-3
V: TRBV7-6
D: TRBD2
size: -
CDR3: CASSLGGGATDTQYF
DNA: TGTGCCAGCAGCTTGGGCGGGGGGGCAACAGATACGCAGTATTTT

J: TRBJ2-1
V: TRBV19
D: -
size: -
CDR3: CASSNQGFYNEQFF
DNA: TGTGCCAGTAGTAACCAGGGGTTCTACAATGAGCAGTTCTTC

J: TRBJ2-7
V: TRBV29-1
D: -
size: -
CDR3: CSVEDLSGGTYEQYF
DNA: TGCAGCGTTGAAGATCTGAGTGGCGGCACCTACGAGCAGTACTTC

J: TRBJ2-1
V: TRBV27
D: TRBD2
size: -
CDR3: CASSFSGGWFF
DNA: TGTGCCAGCAGTTTCTCCGGGGGGTGGTTCTTC

J: TRBJ2-7
V: TRBV29-1
D: TRBD2
size: -
CDR3: CSVESGSYEQYF
DNA: TGCAGCGTTGAAAGCGGGAGCTACGAGCAGTACTTC

J: TRBJ2-3
V: TRBV11-2
D: TRBD1
size: -
CDR3: CASSATTGFADTQYF
DNA: TGTGCCAGCAGCGCCACGACAGGGTTCGCAGATACGCAGTATTTT

J: TRBJ1-1
V: TRBV14
D: TRBD1
size: -
CDR3: CASSQATGTGLRAFF
DNA: TGTGCCAGCAGCCAGGCGACCGGGACAGGGCTTCGAGCTTTCTTT

J: TRBJ2-5
V: TRBV30
D: -
size: -
CDR3: CAWRGFETQYF
DNA: TGTGCCTGGAGGGGCTTTGAGACCCAGTACTTC

J: TRBJ2-2
V: TRBV2
D: TRBD2
size: -
CDR3: CASSEVLAGVTNTGELFF
DNA: TGTGCCAGCAGTGAAGTCCTAGCGGGAGTTACGAACACCGGGGAGCTGTTTTTT

J: TRBJ1-2
V: TRBV7-9
D: TRBD1
size: -
CDR3: CASSPGTDYGYTF
DNA: TGTGCCAGCAGCCCCGGGACAGACTATGGCTACACCTTC

J: TRBJ2-1
V: TRBV11-3
D: -
size: -
CDR3: CASSPLSRSANSYNEQFF
DNA: TGTGCCAGCAGCCCGCTCTCCCGGTCCGCGAACTCCTACAATGAGCAGTTCTTC

J: TRBJ1-4
V: TRBV5-1
D: TRBD1
size: -
CDR3: CASSLGGQAKEKLFF
DNA: TGCGCCAGCAGCTTGGGGGGACAGGCCAAGGAAAAACTGTTTTTT

J: TRBJ1-2
V: TRBV4-1
D: -
size: -
CDR3: CASSLLTGANYGYTF
DNA: TGCGCCAGCAGCCTCTTGACGGGAGCTAACTATGGCTACACCTTC

J: TRBJ1-1
V: TRBV28
D: -
size: few
CDR3: CASSLRFGSGAFF
DNA: TGTGCCAGCAGTCTCCGATTTGGCTCGGGAGCTTTCTTT

J: TRBJ1-3
V: TRBV6-5
D: -
size: once
CDR3: CASSSAGRGTIYF
DNA: TGTGCCAGCAGTTCCGCAGGGAGGGGAACCATATATTTT

J: TRBJ1-5
V: TRBV4-2
D: -
size: few
CDR3: CASSQADSGLQPQHF
DNA: TGTGCCAGCAGCCAAGCGGACAGCGGTCTTCAGCCCCAGCATTTT

J: TRBJ1-1
V: TRBV11-3
D: -
size: -
CDR3: CASSLSGTEAFF
DNA: TGTGCCAGCAGCTTAAGCGGGACTGAAGCTTTCTTT

J: TRBJ2-3
V: TRBV11-2
D: TRBD1
size: once
CDR3: CASSPSTGGSDTQYF
DNA: TGTGCCAGCAGCCCATCGACAGGGGGTTCAGATACGCAGTATTTT

J: TRBJ2-7
V: TRBV10-1
D: TRBD1
size: -
CDR3: CASSAGTGGYEQYF
DNA: TGCGCCAGCAGCGCCGGGACAGGGGGTTACGAGCAGTACTTC

J: TRBJ2-7
V: TRBV6-1
D: -
size: -
CDR3: CASSFLSYEQYF
DNA: TGTGCCAGCAGTTTCCTCTCCTACGAGCAGTACTTC

J: TRBJ1-1
V: TRBV27
D: -
size: -
CDR3: CASSLRQMNEAFF
DNA: TGTGCCAGCAGTTTGAGACAGATGAATGAAGCTTTCTTT

J: TRBJ2-5
V: TRBV14
D: TRBD2
size: -
CDR3: CASSQLIGLGETQYF
DNA: TGTGCCAGCAGCCAACTGATTGGACTAGGGGAGACCCAGTACTTC

J: TRBJ2-7
V: TRBV7-2
D: TRBD1
size: once
CDR3: CASSPGQGYEQYF
DNA: TGTGCCAGCAGCCCGGGACAGGGCTACGAGCAGTACTTC

J: TRBJ1-3
V: TRBV5-1
D: -
size: many
CDR3: CASSLTGNTIYF
DNA: TGCGCCAGCAGCTTAACGGGGAACACCATATATTTT

J: TRBJ2-7
V: TRBV30
D: -
size: -
CDR3: CAWTRAPYEQYF
DNA: TGTGCCTGGACGCGGGCCCCCTACGAGCAGTACTTC

J: TRBJ2-7
V: TRBV5-5
D: -
size: -
CDR3: CASSLGSGGEQYF
DNA: TGTGCCAGCAGCTTGGGGTCGGGTGGCGAGCAGTACTTC